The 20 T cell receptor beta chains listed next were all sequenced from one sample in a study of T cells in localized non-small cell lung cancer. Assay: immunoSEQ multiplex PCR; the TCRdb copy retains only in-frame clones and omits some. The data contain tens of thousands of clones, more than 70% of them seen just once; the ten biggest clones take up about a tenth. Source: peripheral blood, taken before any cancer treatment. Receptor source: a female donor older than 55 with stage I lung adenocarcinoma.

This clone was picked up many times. The CDR3: CSVEASLAGGDEQYF. The CDR3 coding sequence is TGCAGCGTTGAAGCGTCACTAGCGGGAGGGGACGAGCAGTACTTC. The rearrangement uses TRBV29-1 and TRBJ2-7, with TRBD2 identical over 13 bases. This CDR3 contains 15 residues. Germline V lookup: CDR1 SQVTM, CDR2 ANQGSEA. Trimming removed 1 base from V and 5 bases from J; junction bases left unmatched: 5.

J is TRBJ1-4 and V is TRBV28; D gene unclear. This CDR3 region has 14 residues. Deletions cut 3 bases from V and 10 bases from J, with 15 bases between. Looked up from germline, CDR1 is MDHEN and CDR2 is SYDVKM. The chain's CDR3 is CASSFGLGSGKLFF. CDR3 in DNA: TGTGCCAGCAGTTTTGGACTGGGGAGTGGAAAACTGTTTTTT.

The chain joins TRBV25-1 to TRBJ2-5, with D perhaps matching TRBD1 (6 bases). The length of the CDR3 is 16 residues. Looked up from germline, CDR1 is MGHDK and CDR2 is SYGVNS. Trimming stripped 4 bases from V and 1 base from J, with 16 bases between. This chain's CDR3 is CASSGYRAVSQETQYF. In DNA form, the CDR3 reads TGTGCCAGCAGTGGCTACAGGGCGGTTAGCCAAGAGACCCAGTACTTC.

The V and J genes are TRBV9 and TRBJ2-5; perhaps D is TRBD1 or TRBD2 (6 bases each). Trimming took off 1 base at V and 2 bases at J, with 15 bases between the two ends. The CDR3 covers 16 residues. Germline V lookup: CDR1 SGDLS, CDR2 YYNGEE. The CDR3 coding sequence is TGTGCCAGCAGCGTACAGGGGTGGGGGGTTCAAGAGACCCAGTACTTC. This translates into CASSVQGWGVQETQYF.

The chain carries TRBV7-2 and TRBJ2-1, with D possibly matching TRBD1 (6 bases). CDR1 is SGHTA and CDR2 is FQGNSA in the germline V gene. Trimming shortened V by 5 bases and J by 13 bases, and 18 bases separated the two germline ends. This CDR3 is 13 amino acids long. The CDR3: CASSTQGPQGQFF. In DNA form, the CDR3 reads TGTGCCAGCAGCACTCAGGGGCCCCAAGGTCAGTTCTTC.

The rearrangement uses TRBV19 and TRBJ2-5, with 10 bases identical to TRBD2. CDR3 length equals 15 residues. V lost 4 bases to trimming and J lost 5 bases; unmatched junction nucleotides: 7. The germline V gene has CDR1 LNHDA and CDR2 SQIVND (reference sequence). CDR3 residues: CASSTAGGPAETQYF. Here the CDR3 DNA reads TGTGCCAGTAGTACAGCGGGGGGGCCCGCGGAGACCCAGTACTTC.

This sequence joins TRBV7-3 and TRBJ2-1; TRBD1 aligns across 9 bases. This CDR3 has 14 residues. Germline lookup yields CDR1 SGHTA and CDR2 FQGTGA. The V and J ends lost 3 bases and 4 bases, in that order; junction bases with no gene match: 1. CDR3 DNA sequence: TGTGCCAGCAGCTTGGACAGGGGATACAATGAGCAGTTCTTC. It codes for CASSLDRGYNEQFF.

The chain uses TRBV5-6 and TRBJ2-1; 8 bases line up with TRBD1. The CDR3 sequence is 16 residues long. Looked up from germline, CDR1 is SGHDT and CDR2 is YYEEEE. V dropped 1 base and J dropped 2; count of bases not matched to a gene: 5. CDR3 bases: TGTGCCAGCAGCTTGTACTCGGGACAGGCCTACAATGAGCAGTTCTTC. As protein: CASSLYSGQAYNEQFF. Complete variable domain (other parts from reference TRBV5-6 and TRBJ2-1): DAGVTQSPTHLIKTRGQQVTLRCSPKSGHDTVSWYQQALGQGPQFIFQYYEEEERQRGNFPDRFSGHQFPNYSSELNVNALLLGDSALYLCASSLYSGQAYNEQFFGPGTRLTVL.

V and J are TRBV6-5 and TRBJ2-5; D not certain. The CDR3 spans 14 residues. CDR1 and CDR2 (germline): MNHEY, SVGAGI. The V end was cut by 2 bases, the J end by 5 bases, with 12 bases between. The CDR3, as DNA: TGTGCCAGCAGTTACGACACCTCGGTCGAGACCCAGTACTTC. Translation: CASSYDTSVETQYF.

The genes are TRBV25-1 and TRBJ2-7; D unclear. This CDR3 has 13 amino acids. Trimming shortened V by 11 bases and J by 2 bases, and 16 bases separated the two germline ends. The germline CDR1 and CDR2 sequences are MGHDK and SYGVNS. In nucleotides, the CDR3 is TGTGCCGTAGGGTGGGGTTCAACCTACGAGCAGTACTTC. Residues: CAVGWGSTYEQYF.

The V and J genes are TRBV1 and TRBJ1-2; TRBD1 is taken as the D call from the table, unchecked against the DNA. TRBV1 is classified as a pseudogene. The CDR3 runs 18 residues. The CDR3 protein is CTSSQDGSRQGANYGYTF. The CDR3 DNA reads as TGCACCAGCAGCCAAGACGGGTCTCGACAGGGGGCCAACTATGGCTACACCTTC.

In DNA, the CDR3 is TGTGCCAGCAGCTCCCAGGGGATAACTGAAGCTTTCTTT. Protein sequence: CASSSQGITEAFF. The chain carries TRBV5-4 and TRBJ1-1; the D gene is possibly TRBD1 (6 bases). This CDR3 comprises 13 residues. The V gene lost 3 bases and the J gene lost 5 bases, with 11 bases spanning the gap. In germline, CDR1 is SGHNT, CDR2 YYREEE (reference sequence). Looking up the rest from reference TRBV5-4 and TRBJ1-1 gives the full variable domain: ETGVTQSPTHLIKTRGQQVTLRCSSQSGHNTVSWYQQALGQGPQFIFQYYREEENGRGNFPPRFSGLQFPNYSSELNVNALELDDSALYLCASSSQGITEAFFGQGTRLTVV.

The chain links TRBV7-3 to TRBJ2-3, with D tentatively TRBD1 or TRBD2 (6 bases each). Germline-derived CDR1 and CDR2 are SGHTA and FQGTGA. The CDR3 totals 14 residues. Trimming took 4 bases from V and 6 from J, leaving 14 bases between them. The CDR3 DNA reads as TGTGCCAGCAGCTCCGGTTACGGGGGCGATACGCAGTATTTT. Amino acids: CASSSGYGGDTQYF.

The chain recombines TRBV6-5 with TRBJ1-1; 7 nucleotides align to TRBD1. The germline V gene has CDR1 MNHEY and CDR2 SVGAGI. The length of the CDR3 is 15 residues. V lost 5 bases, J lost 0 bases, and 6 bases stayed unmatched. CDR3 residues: CASSPRDRLNTEAFF. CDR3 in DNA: TGTGCCAGCAGTCCCCGGGACAGATTGAACACTGAAGCTTTCTTT.

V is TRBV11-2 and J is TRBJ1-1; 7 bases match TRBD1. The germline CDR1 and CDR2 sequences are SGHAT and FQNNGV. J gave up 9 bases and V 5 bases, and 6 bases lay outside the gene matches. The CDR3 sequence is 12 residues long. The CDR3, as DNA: TGTGCCAGCAGCCCTTCAGGGGGAAAAGCTTTCTTT. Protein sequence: CASSPSGGKAFF.

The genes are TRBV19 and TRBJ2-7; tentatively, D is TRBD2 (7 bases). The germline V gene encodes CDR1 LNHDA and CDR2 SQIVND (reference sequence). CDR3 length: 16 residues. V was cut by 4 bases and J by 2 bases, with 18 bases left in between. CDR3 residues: CASSTPQGLAAYEQYF. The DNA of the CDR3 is TGTGCCAGTAGTACCCCCCAGGGGCTAGCGGCCTACGAGCAGTACTTC. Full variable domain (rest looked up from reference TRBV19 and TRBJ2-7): DGGITQSPKYLFRKEGQNVTLSCEQNLNHDAMYWYRQDPGQGLRLIYYSQIVNDFQKGDIAEGYSVSREKKESFPLTVTSAQKNPTAFYLCASSTPQGLAAYEQYFGPGTRLTVT.

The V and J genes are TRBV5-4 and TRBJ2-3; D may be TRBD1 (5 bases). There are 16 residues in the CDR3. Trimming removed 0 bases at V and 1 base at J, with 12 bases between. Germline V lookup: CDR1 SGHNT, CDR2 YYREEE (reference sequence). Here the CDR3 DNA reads TGTGCCAGCAGCTTGGAAGGGGCGCTCGGCACAGATACGCAGTATTTT. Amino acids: CASSLEGALGTDTQYF.

CDR3 sequence: CASSITSFNGETQYF. The CDR3 DNA reads TGTGCCAGTAGTATCACTAGCTTCAACGGAGAGACCCAGTACTTC. The chain links TRBV19 to TRBJ2-5, with D tentatively TRBD2 (6 bases). V was clipped by 3 bases and J by 4 bases, with 15 bases between them. Germline CDR1 is LNHDA and CDR2 is SQIVND (reference sequence). This CDR3 has 15 residues.

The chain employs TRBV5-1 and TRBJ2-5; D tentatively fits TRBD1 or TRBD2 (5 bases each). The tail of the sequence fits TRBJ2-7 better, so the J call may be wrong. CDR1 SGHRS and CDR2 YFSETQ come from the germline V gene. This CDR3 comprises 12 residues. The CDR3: CASSLGGHEQYF. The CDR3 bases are TGCGCCAGCAGCTTGGGGGGACACGAGCAGTACTTC.

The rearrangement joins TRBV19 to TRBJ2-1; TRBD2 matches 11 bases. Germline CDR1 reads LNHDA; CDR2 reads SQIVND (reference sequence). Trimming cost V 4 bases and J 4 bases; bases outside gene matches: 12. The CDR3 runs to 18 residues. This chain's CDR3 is CASSNTSPSGGTYNEQFF. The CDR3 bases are TGTGCCAGTAGTAACACCTCCCCTAGCGGGGGGACTTACAATGAGCAGTTCTTC.